This TCR beta chain was sequenced for a study of beta chain features in type 1 diabetes. CDR1 and CDR2 from the germline V gene are MNHEY and SVGAGI. The length of the CDR3 is 14 residues. Trimming stripped 3 bases from V and 0 bases from J, with 6 bases between. Reverse transcribing all isolated RNA meant expressed TCRB transcripts were sequenced. The data were produced by immunoSEQ multiplex PCR, yet TCRdb's version contains in-frame clones alone and is incomplete. Among 300,000 to 400,000 clones listed, about 12% were seen once. A note on this clone: What it recognizes is unknown.

Study-wide results and caveats: Patients' naive, central memory and regulatory TCRB repertoires appeared more alike than those of healthy donors. There was no resolution here of whether HLA type influences TCRB rearrangement. All four CD4+ subsets of Type 1 diabetes patients contained TCRB CDR3s that were moderately but significantly shorter.

The sample consisted of naive CD4+ T cells from blood. The chain couples TRBV6-5 to TRBJ2-1; D gene uncertain. This clonotype originated in a man aged 18 to 29 in good health. CDR3 nucleotides: TGTGCCAGCAGTTATCGGAGCTCCTACAATGAGCAGTTCTTC. It translates to CASSYRSSYNEQFF.